The sample holds many counts of the clone carrying this T cell receptor (beta chain). The record originates from a study of spatial heterogeneity in lung cancer. Study information: Follow-up PBMC specimens underwent sequencing when available; their median timing was around 2 years after resection. The average count in raw reads for each unique TCR and UMI combination exceeded eight appearances.

Time point here: blood at routine non-recurrence follow-up after resection. The input material, whole RNA from tumor, nontumor lung or frozen PBMC, was sequenced unsorted. Trimming removed 7 bases at V and 3 bases at J, with 16 bases between. The CDR3 runs to 15 residues. MiXCR was run by TCRdb on the 5' RACE reads, yielding one entry per CDR3 protein. The data show roughly 26,000 distinct CDR3 sequences, 4.5% to 7.5% seen once. This receptor was obtained from a male donor with early-stage non-small cell lung cancer. Sequences were derived from PBMCs, sampled at follow-up. V is TRBV12-3 or TRBV12-4 and J is TRBJ2-1, with D perhaps matching TRBD1 (7 bases). This chain's CDR3 is CASKRRGQIYNEQFF. CDR3 in DNA: TGTGCCAGCAAACGGAGGGGACAGATCTACAATGAGCAGTTCTTC.